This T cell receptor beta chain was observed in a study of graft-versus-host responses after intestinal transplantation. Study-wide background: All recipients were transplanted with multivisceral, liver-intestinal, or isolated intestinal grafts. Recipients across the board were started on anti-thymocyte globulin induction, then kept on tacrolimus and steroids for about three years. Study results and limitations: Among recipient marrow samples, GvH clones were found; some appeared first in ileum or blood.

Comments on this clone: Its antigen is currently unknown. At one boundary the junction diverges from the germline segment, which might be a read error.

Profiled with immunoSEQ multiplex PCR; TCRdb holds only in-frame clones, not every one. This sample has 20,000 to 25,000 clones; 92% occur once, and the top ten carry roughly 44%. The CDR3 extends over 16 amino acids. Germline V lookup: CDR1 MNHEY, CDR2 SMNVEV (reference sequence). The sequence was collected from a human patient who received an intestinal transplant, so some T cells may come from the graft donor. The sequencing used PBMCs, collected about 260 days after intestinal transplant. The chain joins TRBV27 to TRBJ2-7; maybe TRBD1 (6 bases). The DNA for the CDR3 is TGTGCCAGCAGGTTATCACCGGGGACACCTTACTACGAGCAGTACTTC. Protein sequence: CASRLSPGTPYYEQYF.